The 15 T cell receptor beta chains given below trace back to one sample, sequenced in a study of T cell responses to AZD1222 COVID-19 vaccine. This table comes from immunoSEQ multiplex PCR, and its TCRdb copy is limited to in-frame clones, with some not included. The top ten clones hold approximately 6.5% of a sample with fewer than 150,000 clones, over 80% of them seen once. This sample comprised peripheral blood, obtained 28 days after the second AZD1222 dose. All receptors derive from an adult who received the AZD1222 COVID-19 vaccine.

The rearrangement uses TRBV2 and TRBJ1-2; D is undetermined. This CDR3 comprises 15 residues. Germline-derived CDR1 and CDR2 are SNHLY and FYNNEI. V lost 4 bases and J lost 4, with 16 bases in between. CDR3 nucleotides: TGTGCCAGCAGTGGTCTCCGGGGTTCAGGCTATGGCTACACCTTC. As protein: CASSGLRGSGYGYTF.

For the CDR3, the DNA is TGCGCCAGCAGCTTGTCTTATCTAAACTATGGCTACACCTTC. Its translation is CASSLSYLNYGYTF. The rearrangement joins TRBV5-1 to TRBJ1-2; no firm D call. V lost 1 base, J lost 2 bases, and 9 bases lay in between. Germline V gene lookup returns CDR1 SGHRS and CDR2 YFSETQ. This CDR3 spans 14 amino acids.

The J gene is TRBJ1-2, the V gene TRBV4-1; a possible D gene is TRBD1 (5 bases). The CDR3 is 20 amino acids. V lost 0 bases and J lost 2, with 25 bases in between. Looked up from germline, CDR1 is MGHRA and CDR2 is YSYEKL. CDR3 nucleotides: TGCGCCAGCAGCCAAGATATCTCGGTGGCGCCGGGGGGATCAAACTATGGCTACACCTTC. This sequence encodes CASSQDISVAPGGSNYGYTF.

The rearrangement joins TRBV5-1 to TRBJ2-1; 11 bases line up with TRBD1. Germline-derived CDR1 and CDR2 are SGHRS and YFSETQ. The CDR3 loop spans 15 amino acids. After removal of 2 bases from V and 5 bases from J, the junction contained 3 bases not matched to a gene. This chain's CDR3 is CASSFGDRGNNEQFF. The CDR3 bases are TGCGCCAGCAGCTTCGGGGACAGGGGGAACAATGAGCAGTTCTTC.

The chain joins TRBV10-3 to TRBJ1-3, with a possible D match to TRBD1 (5 bases). The CDR3 totals 14 residues. CDR1 and CDR2 from the germline V gene are ENHRY and SYGVKD. The V end was cut by 10 bases, the J end by 8 bases, with 21 bases between. CDR3 bases: TGTGCCACCATCCACCGGGAAGCGGGGGACACCATATATTTT. It encodes CATIHREAGDTIYF.

The V gene is TRBV2, the J gene TRBJ1-1; 9 nucleotides match TRBD1. The CDR3 has 14 residues. Germline V gene sequence: CDR1 SNHLY, CDR2 FYNNEI. V was clipped by 8 bases and J by 5 bases; unmatched bases: 9. The CDR3 region is CASGTGTQRTEAFF. The CDR3 region has the DNA TGTGCCAGCGGGACAGGGACACAGAGGACTGAAGCTTTCTTT.

The chain employs TRBV30 and TRBJ1-1; D remains unclear. Between the trimmed V and J ends, which lost 1 base and 10 bases, there was a span of 7 bases. CDR3 size: 10 residues. The germline CDR1 and CDR2 sequences are GTSNPN and SVGIG (reference sequence). CDR3 amino acids: CAWSAGIAFF. In nucleotides, the CDR3 is TGTGCCTGGAGTGCGGGGATAGCTTTCTTT.

This chain uses TRBV4-2 with TRBJ2-1; tentative D call: TRBD2 (5 bases). The CDR3 consists of 16 residues. Trimming removed 1 base from V and 0 bases from J, with 10 bases in between. Per germline, CDR1 LGHNA and CDR2 YNFKEQ. CDR3 in DNA: TGTGCCAGCAGCCAAGGACCGGGAACCTCCTACAATGAGCAGTTCTTC. It codes for CASSQGPGTSYNEQFF.

The chain employs TRBV3-1 (or the pseudogene TRBV3-2) and TRBJ2-1, with D perhaps TRBD1 (5 bases). V was trimmed by 4 bases and J by 4 bases, leaving 14 bases between them. Germline V gene lookup returns CDR1 LGHDT and CDR2 YNNKEL (reference sequence). The CDR3 covers 15 residues. The chain's CDR3 is CASSPIAGLYNEQFF. The CDR3 DNA sequence: TGTGCCAGCAGCCCAATAGCAGGGCTGTACAATGAGCAGTTCTTC.

The chain couples TRBV12-3 or TRBV12-4 to TRBJ2-2; 7 bases map to TRBD2. The CDR3 is made up of 13 amino acids. V was pared by 1 base and J by 7 bases, with 0 bases of the junction left unmatched. The CDR3 bases are TGTGCCAGCAGTTTAGGGGGGGGCGGGGAGCTGTTTTTT. Protein product: CASSLGGGGELFF.

The CDR3 coding sequence is TGTGCCAGCAGTTACTCGTTTGGGAACACTGAAGCTTTCTTT. This codes for CASSYSFGNTEAFF. The V and J genes are TRBV6-5 and TRBJ1-1; D ambiguous. CDR3 length equals 14 residues. From germline, CDR1 is MNHEY and CDR2 SVGAGI. The germline V and J ends were trimmed by 0 bases and 1 base, with 6 bases remaining between them.

The chain joins TRBV2 to TRBJ1-1; D is perhaps TRBD1 (5 bases). The germline V gene encodes CDR1 SNHLY and CDR2 FYNNEI. The CDR3 loop spans 12 amino acids. V dropped 4 bases and J dropped 6 bases, with 9 bases sitting between them. The CDR3, as DNA: TGTGCCAGCAGTGCAGGGTTGGCTGAAGCTTTCTTT. Amino acids: CASSAGLAEAFF.

The chain couples TRBV19 to TRBJ1-2; unclear D gene. Trimming took 6 bases from V and 4 from J, leaving 12 bases between them. Germline-derived CDR1 and CDR2 are LNHDA and SQIVND (reference sequence). The CDR3 has 13 residues. The chain's CDR3 is CASRPGEFYGYTF. The CDR3, as DNA: TGTGCCAGTAGGCCGGGAGAGTTCTATGGCTACACCTTC. The entire variable domain, with the rest obtained from reference TRBV19 and TRBJ1-2, is as follows: DGGITQSPKYLFRKEGQNVTLSCEQNLNHDAMYWYRQDPGQGLRLIYYSQIVNDFQKGDIAEGYSVSREKKESFPLTVTSAQKNPTAFYLCASRPGEFYGYTFGSGTRLTVV.

This chain uses TRBV21-1 with TRBJ2-7; TRBD1 is the table's D call and was not checked against the DNA. TRBV21-1 is listed as a pseudogene. The CDR3 length is 19 residues. CDR3 sequence reads: CASSECRDTYPACDMEQYF. The CDR3 DNA reads TGTGCCAGCAGCGAATGCCGGGACACCTACCCAGCGTGCGATATGGAGCAGTACTTC.

J is TRBJ1-3 and V is TRBV18, with D maybe TRBD1 (6 bases). The germline CDR1 and CDR2 sequences are KGHSH and LQKENI. V was cut by 2 bases and J by 0 bases, with 14 bases left in between. The CDR3 spans 17 residues. Here the CDR3 DNA reads TGTGCCAGCTCACCAATGGACAGCATCGACTCTGGAAACACCATATATTTT. Its translation: CASSPMDSIDSGNTIYF.